This TCR beta chain was observed in a study of blood T cell repertoires in COVID-19 (dated by TCRdb to 2018 to 2021). Regarding the research as a whole: Collaborator samples came from the United States, Italy and Spain and covered acute and convalescent phases of COVID-19. The prospective study material was composed of cDNA or gDNA derived from T cells, B-cell-depleted T cells, or PBMCs. Deeply sampled blood TCRbeta repertoires from subjects exposed to, actively infected with, or recovered from COVID-19 were included in the dataset. The repertoires were released in a freely available public database intended as a resource for research on the immune response to SARS-CoV-2. Samples came from the ongoing ImmuneRACE study (first 160 participants) plus 1,254 subjects from 6 global collaborators. Sample metadata almost always included a de-identified subject ID, COVID-19 status, age in years and sex. Where available, HLA class I and class II types were taken from metadata supplied by the sample provider and were not determined by assay-based typing. What the study reported, not specific to this receptor: The quantity of clinical and demographic metadata differed by source and by participant and was supplied without curation.

The CDR1 and CDR2 encoded by the germline V gene (reference sequence) are GTSNPN and SVGIG. The CDR3 covers 14 residues, taking in both the cysteine and the phenylalanine. The only DNA kept is the CDR3, 42 bases in frame from the first base. From V the trimming removes 2 bases and from J it removes 4 bases, while the gene matches leave 6 bases of the junction unaccounted for. The immunoSEQ Assay, a bias-controlled multiplex PCR, was used to amplify TCRbeta CDR3 regions from genomic DNA. The study's processing was this. The number of nucleated cells in each sample was estimated from the amplification of reference gene primers within the assay. To quantify the absolute abundance of each unique TCRbeta CDR3 rearrangement, sequence reads were collapsed and filtered. For each sample, productive Simpson clonality was calculated as the square root of Simpson's diversity index across productive rearrangements. This immuneACCESS table, as held by TCRdb, lists in-frame sequences with V and J called but not all clones. Of the missing ones, under half trace to an unresolved V gene in checked studies; the others have no known cause. V and J calls plus clone size are reproduced from that table; the DNA served to infer D and trimming. The sample records fewer than 400,000 clones, around 85% of which are singletons. The leading ten clones occupy roughly 2% of the sample.

Note on this clone: Its recognized antigen is unknown. The input lacks base qualities; no much larger clone sits a single base away.

Enrolling through a virtual design, the prospective study's participants ranged in age from roughly 18 to 89 years and lived across roughly 24 United States geographic areas. Cohort assignment in the prospective study relied on participant-reported clinical history from a screening survey and a study questionnaire. ImmuneRACE Cohort 3 recovered participants were defined by two consecutive negative NP/OP PCR tests, healthcare professional clearance, or symptom resolution. Mobile phlebotomists in the prospective study collected whole blood, serum and a nasopharyngeal or oropharyngeal swab from every participant. Participants in the prospective study had the option to provide additional blood draws and questionnaires over a roughly 2-month period. Before DNA extraction, blood samples from the prospective study were shipped at room temperature or frozen.

The receptor's source is a man aged 30 to 45 who had recovered from COVID-19. The sequence is built from TRBV30 and TRBJ1-2; TRBD1 aligns with 8 central bases. The sequencing input was PBMCs or T cells enriched from blood (not recorded which). In nucleotide form, the sequence is TGTGCCTGGAGTCCGGGACAGGCTACCTATGGCTACACCTTC. This yields the protein CAWSPGQATYGYTF.